This TCR beta chain was recovered during a study of PD-L1 blockade in urothelial cancer. Across the whole study: Blood drawn 3 weeks (second dose) and 6 weeks after treatment start was analyzed.

The time point: pretreatment peripheral blood. Germline loops: CDR1 LNHDA, CDR2 SQIVND (reference sequence). The CDR3 length is 15 residues. V was pared by 7 bases and J by 2 bases, with 5 bases of the junction left unmatched. Assay used: immunoSEQ multiplex PCR; TCRdb lists only in-frame clones, some missing. This table has tens of thousands of clones, roughly 92% appearing once. The chain carries TRBV19 and TRBJ2-5; 12 bases agree with TRBD2. The specimen was PBMCs, collected around atezolizumab (anti-PD-L1) treatment. This sequence was found in a woman aged 55-75 years with urothelial cancer. The DNA for the CDR3 is TGTGCCAGTACCAAACTAGCGGGGGGACAAGAGACCCAGTACTTC. It translates to CASTKLAGGQETQYF.